The rows below give T cell receptor beta chains drawn from one sample of a study of OX40 agonist ivuxolimab in advanced cancers. Data came from immunoSEQ multiplex PCR; TCRdb stores just in-frame clones and leaves some out. The repertoire consists of about 88,000 clones, with roughly 89% occurring once and the leading ten covering about 1.5%. The sample in question was CD4+ or CD8+ T cells sorted from blood, obtained in a trial of the OX40 agonist ivuxolimab. The receptor source for this set is an adult with an advanced solid tumor such as melanoma, head and neck, liver or kidney cancer. Each CDR3 is given with its conserved first and last residue. A D gene is named only where the DNA matches it firmly. Part of the rows lack a size; the others show once, few, many or a class for expanded clones.

TRBV6-1	TRBJ2-1	-	TRBD2	CASSEMSSGYNEQFF	TGTGCCAGCAGTGAAATGTCTAGCGGGTACAATGAGCAGTTCTTC
TRBV19	TRBJ1-1	few	-	CASSMRATTEAFF	TGTGCCAGTAGTATGAGGGCGACCACTGAAGCTTTCTTT
TRBV6-5	TRBJ1-2	once	-	CASRSLWGYTF	TGTGCCAGCAGGTCCCTTTGGGGCTACACCTTC
TRBV10-3	TRBJ2-7	many	TRBD1	CAIGTGKTSDEQYF	TGTGCCATCGGGACAGGAAAAACTTCGGACGAGCAGTACTTC
TRBV10-1	TRBJ2-7	-	TRBD1	CASSEGQGDNEQYF	TGCGCCAGCAGTGAAGGACAGGGTGACAACGAGCAGTACTTC
TRBV15	TRBJ2-6	-	-	CATSRERRVGANVLTF	TGTGCCACCAGCAGGGAAAGGAGGGTTGGGGCCAACGTCCTGACTTTC
TRBV7-3	TRBJ2-2	-	-	CASSLSGTNNRTFF	TGTGCCAGCAGCTTATCCGGGACGAACAACCGTACATTTTTT
TRBV7-2	TRBJ2-2	-	-	CASSPTMNTGELFF	TGTGCCAGCAGCCCGACCATGAACACCGGGGAGCTGTTTTTT
TRBV6-4	TRBJ2-3	-	TRBD1	CASSLTGGDSQYF	TGTGCCAGCAGCTTGACAGGGGGTGATTCGCAGTATTTT
TRBV5-5	TRBJ2-7	-	TRBD1	CASSPRQGSSYEQYF	TGTGCCAGCAGTCCTCGACAGGGTTCGAGCTACGAGCAGTACTTC
TRBV19	TRBJ2-3	-	-	CATRTGGGTDTQYF	TGTGCCACCAGGACAGGTGGGGGGACAGATACGCAGTATTTT
TRBV6-5	TRBJ1-2	-	-	CASSLDSALVGGYTF	TGTGCCAGCAGTTTGGACAGCGCTCTAGTTGGTGGCTACACCTTC
TRBV6-5	TRBJ2-5	few	TRBD1	CASSYGTGTTQYF	TGTGCCAGCAGTTACGGGACAGGAACGACCCAGTACTTC
TRBV10-3	TRBJ1-5	few	-	CAISERQADNQPQHF	TGTGCCATCAGTGAGAGACAGGCGGACAATCAGCCCCAGCATTTT
TRBV15	TRBJ1-1	-	-	CATSRDPITGTEAFF	TGTGCCACCAGCAGAGATCCTATAACGGGGACTGAAGCTTTCTTT
TRBV10-3	TRBJ2-6	-	TRBD1	CAISDLGTARLSGANVLTF	TGTGCCATCAGTGATCTAGGGACAGCCCGTCTCTCTGGGGCCAACGTCCTGACTTTC
TRBV15	TRBJ2-2	-	-	CATNPGDTGARELFF	TGTGCCACCAACCCTGGGGACACGGGAGCCCGGGAGCTGTTTTTT
TRBV19	TRBJ1-5	-	TRBD1	CASSTRGQGRNQPQHF	TGTGCCAGTAGTACTAGGGGACAGGGAAGGAATCAGCCCCAGCATTTT